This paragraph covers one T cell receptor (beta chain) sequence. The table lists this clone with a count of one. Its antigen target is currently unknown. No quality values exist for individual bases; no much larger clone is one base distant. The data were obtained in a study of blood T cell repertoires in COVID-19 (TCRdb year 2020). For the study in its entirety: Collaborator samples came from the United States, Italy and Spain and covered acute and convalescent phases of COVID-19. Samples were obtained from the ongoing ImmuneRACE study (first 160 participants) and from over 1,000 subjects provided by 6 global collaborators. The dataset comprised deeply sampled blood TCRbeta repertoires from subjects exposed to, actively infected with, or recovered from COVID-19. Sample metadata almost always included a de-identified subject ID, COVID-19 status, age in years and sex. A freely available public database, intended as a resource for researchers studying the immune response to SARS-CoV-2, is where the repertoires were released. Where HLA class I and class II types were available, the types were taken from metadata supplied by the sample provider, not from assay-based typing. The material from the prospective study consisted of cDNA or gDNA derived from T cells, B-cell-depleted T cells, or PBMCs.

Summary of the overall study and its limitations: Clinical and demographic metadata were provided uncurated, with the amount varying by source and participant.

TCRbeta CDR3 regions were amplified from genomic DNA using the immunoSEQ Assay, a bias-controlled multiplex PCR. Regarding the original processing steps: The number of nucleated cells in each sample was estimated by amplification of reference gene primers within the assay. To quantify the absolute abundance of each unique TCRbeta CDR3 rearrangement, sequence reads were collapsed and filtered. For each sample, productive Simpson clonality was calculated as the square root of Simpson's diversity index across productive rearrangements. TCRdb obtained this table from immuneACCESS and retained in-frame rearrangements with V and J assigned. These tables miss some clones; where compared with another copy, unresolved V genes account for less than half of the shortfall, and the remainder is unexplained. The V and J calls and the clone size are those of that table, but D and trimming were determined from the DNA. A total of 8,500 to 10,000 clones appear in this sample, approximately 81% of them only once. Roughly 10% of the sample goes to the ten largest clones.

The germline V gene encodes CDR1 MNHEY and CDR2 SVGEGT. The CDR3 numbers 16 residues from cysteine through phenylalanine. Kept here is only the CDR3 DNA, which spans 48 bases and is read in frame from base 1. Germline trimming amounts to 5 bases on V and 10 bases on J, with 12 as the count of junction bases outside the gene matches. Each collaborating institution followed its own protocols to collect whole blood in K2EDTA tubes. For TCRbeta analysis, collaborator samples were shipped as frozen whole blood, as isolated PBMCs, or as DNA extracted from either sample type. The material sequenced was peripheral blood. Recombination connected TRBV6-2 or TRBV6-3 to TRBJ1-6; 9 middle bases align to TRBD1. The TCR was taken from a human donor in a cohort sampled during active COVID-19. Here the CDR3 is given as CASSQRQGVWSSPLHF. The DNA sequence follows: TGTGCCAGCAGTCAAAGACAGGGGGTTTGGTCGTCACCCCTCCACTTT.